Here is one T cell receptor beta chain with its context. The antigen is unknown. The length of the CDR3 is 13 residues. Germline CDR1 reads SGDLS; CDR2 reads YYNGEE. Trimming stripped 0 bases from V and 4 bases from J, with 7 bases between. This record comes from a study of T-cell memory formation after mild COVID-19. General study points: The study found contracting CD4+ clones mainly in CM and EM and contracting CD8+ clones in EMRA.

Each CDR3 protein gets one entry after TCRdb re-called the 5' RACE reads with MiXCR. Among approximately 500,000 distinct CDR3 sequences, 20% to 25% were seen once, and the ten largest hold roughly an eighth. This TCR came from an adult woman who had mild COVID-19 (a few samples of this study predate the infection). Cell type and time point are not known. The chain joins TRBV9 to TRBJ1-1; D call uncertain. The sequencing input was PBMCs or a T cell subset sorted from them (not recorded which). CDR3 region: CASSVGAGTEAFF. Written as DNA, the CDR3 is TGTGCCAGCAGCGTAGGTGCCGGCACTGAAGCTTTCTTT.